The rows below give T cell receptor beta chains drawn from one sample of a study of radiotherapy plus CTLA-4 blockade in lung cancer. Sequencing used immunoSEQ multiplex PCR; TCRdb keeps in-frame clones, though not all of them. The sample contains roughly 32,000 clones, approximately 80% of which appear only once. Sequences were derived from peripheral blood, sampled from a patient treated with radiotherapy plus ipilimumab. The source is a human donor with non-small cell lung cancer that progressed on radiotherapy plus ipilimumab. CDR3s include the opening cysteine and the closing phenylalanine or tryptophan. D genes are given only for firm matches. Clone size, where shown, is once, few, many, or a class for clones that have expanded.

j_gene | d_gene | abundance | v_gene | CDR3aa | CDR3nt
TRBJ2-1 | TRBD2 | once | TRBV19 | CASSRTSGPYNEQFF | TGTGCCAGTAGCCGTACTAGCGGCCCTTACAATGAGCAGTTCTTC
TRBJ1-4 | TRBD1 | NA | TRBV29-1 | CSVGTGGIEKLFF | TGCAGCGTTGGGACAGGCGGCATTGAAAAACTGTTTTTT
TRBJ1-2 | TRBD1 | NA | TRBV7-3 | CASSLTPGGNYGYTF | TGTGCCAGCAGCTTAACCCCAGGGGGCAACTATGGCTACACCTTC
TRBJ1-1 | NA | few | TRBV18 | CASSPGVRGPEAFF | TGTGCCAGCTCACCAGGGGTCAGGGGACCTGAAGCTTTCTTT
TRBJ2-7 | TRBD1 | once | TRBV6-5 | CASRQGTGSSYEQYF | TGTGCCAGCAGACAAGGGACAGGGTCATCCTACGAGCAGTACTTC
TRBJ1-5 | NA | NA | TRBV5-4 | CASSFGSNQPQHF | TGTGCCAGCAGCTTTGGCAGCAATCAGCCCCAGCATTTT
TRBJ2-7 | TRBD2 | NA | TRBV18 | CASSRSGGEQYF | TGTGCCAGCTCACGGAGCGGGGGCGAGCAGTACTTC
TRBJ1-4 | TRBD1 | few | TRBV28 | CASSLQGAENEKLFF | TGTGCCAGCAGTTTACAGGGGGCAGAGAATGAAAAACTGTTTTTT
TRBJ1-2 | TRBD1 | NA | TRBV7-9 | CASSFDRVTFSNYGYTF | TGTGCCAGCAGCTTCGACAGGGTCACCTTCTCCAACTATGGCTACACCTTC
TRBJ2-1 | TRBD2 | once | TRBV19 | CASSIALLAGGKEQFF | TGTGCCAGTAGTATAGCCCTACTAGCGGGGGGGAAAGAGCAGTTCTTC
TRBJ1-5 | TRBD1 | few | TRBV27 | CASSSTGAGQPQHF | TGTGCCAGCAGTTCGACAGGGGCGGGTCAGCCCCAGCATTTT
TRBJ2-6 | NA | NA | TRBV5-4 | CASSLNSVSSGANVLTF | TGTGCCAGCAGCTTGAACAGTGTCTCCTCTGGGGCCAACGTCCTGACTTTC
TRBJ2-6 | TRBD2 | NA | TRBV4-1 | CASSQDDQRGGLGANVLTF | TGCGCCAGCAGCCAAGACGACCAGCGGGGGGGCCTTGGGGCCAACGTCCTGACTTTC
TRBJ1-2 | TRBD1 | NA | TRBV14 | CASSWDSQGSYTF | TGTGCCAGCAGCTGGGACAGCCAGGGTAGCTACACCTTC
TRBJ1-5 | NA | NA | TRBV9 | CASSEDGTSYQPQHF | TGTGCCAGCAGCGAAGACGGGACATCGTATCAGCCCCAGCATTTT
TRBJ1-2 | NA | NA | TRBV10-3 | CAISESTGYGYTF | TGTGCCATCAGTGAGTCAACAGGCTATGGCTACACCTTC
TRBJ2-5 | TRBD2 | NA | TRBV4-1 | CASSQDEWRGGQETQYF | TGCGCCAGCAGCCAAGATGAATGGCGGGGGGGACAAGAGACCCAGTACTTC
TRBJ2-7 | TRBD1 | NA | TRBV2 | CASSGQGYEQYF | TGTGCCAGCAGTGGACAGGGTTACGAGCAGTACTTC
TRBJ1-2 | NA | NA | TRBV4-3 | CASSQQGSYGYTF | TGCGCCAGCAGCCAACAGGGGAGCTATGGCTACACCTTC
TRBJ2-2 | TRBD1 | NA | TRBV5-4 | CASSGGTGGSGELFF | TGTGCCAGCAGCGGCGGGACAGGGGGTTCCGGGGAGCTGTTTTTT
TRBJ1-5 | NA | NA | TRBV5-8 | CASSLAGGVVNQPQHF | TGTGCCAGCAGCTTGGCAGGCGGGGTAGTTAACCAGCCCCAGCATTTT
TRBJ1-5 | TRBD1 | few | TRBV15 | CATSTDRGDQPQHF | TGTGCCACCAGCACCGACAGGGGAGATCAGCCCCAGCATTTT
TRBJ1-3 | NA | NA | TRBV15 | CATSSGQLSGNTIYF | TGTGCCACCAGCAGCGGACAGCTCTCTGGAAACACCATATATTTT
TRBJ1-1 | TRBD1 | once | TRBV2 | CASSREGQMNTEAFF | TGTGCCAGCAGTCGGGAGGGACAGATGAACACTGAAGCTTTCTTT
TRBJ2-3 | TRBD2 | NA | TRBV19 | CASSTAWRLAVNTDTQYF | TGTGCCAGTAGTACAGCTTGGAGACTAGCGGTTAACACAGATACGCAGTATTTT
TRBJ2-7 | TRBD1 | NA | TRBV28 | CASSLLSPPVGQGRYEQYF | TGTGCCAGCAGTCTGTTATCACCACCCGTCGGACAGGGCCGCTACGAGCAGTACTTC
TRBJ2-2 | TRBD2 | NA | TRBV5-1 | CASSLVMLAGVANTGELFF | TGCGCCAGCAGCTTGGTTATGCTAGCGGGGGTTGCGAACACCGGGGAGCTGTTTTTT
TRBJ2-7 | TRBD1 | NA | TRBV7-9 | CASSPRQGTYEQYF | TGTGCCAGCAGCCCTAGACAGGGGACCTACGAGCAGTACTTC
TRBJ2-3 | NA | NA | TRBV14 | CASSPWRLAVWSDTQYF | TGTGCCAGCAGCCCCTGGCGTTTGGCGGTCTGGTCAGATACGCAGTATTTT
TRBJ2-7 | NA | once | TRBV7-9 | CASSLGAYEQYF | TGTGCCAGCAGCTTAGGCGCATACGAGCAGTACTTC
TRBJ2-1 | TRBD2 | NA | TRBV28 | CASSPRGLAGNNEQFF | TGTGCCAGCAGTCCCCGGGGACTAGCGGGGAACAATGAGCAGTTCTTC
TRBJ2-4 | NA | NA | TRBV5-1 | CASQTGFGNIQYF | TGCGCCAGCCAAACGGGATTTGGAAACATTCAGTACTTC
TRBJ2-5 | NA | few | TRBV19 | CATRRNRAFQETQYF | TGTGCCACCAGACGCAACAGGGCTTTCCAAGAGACCCAGTACTTC
TRBJ2-7 | NA | NA | TRBV5-1 | CASSGEGGLSHEQYF | TGCGCCAGCAGCGGGGAGGGGGGCCTTTCCCACGAGCAGTACTTC
TRBJ2-7 | NA | NA | TRBV10-3 | CAIRGGAGTYEQYF | TGTGCCATCAGAGGTGGGGCAGGGACCTACGAGCAGTACTTC
TRBJ2-7 | NA | NA | TRBV7-3 | CASSAQGTSAYEQYF | TGTGCCAGCAGCGCCCAGGGGACCTCAGCCTACGAGCAGTACTTC